Below are 23 T cell receptor beta chains sequenced from a single sample in a study of beta chain features in type 1 diabetes. Expressed TCRB transcripts were sequenced because the entire RNA isolate underwent reverse transcription. Some clones are missing from TCRdb's copy, which holds only in-frame ones; the method was immunoSEQ multiplex PCR. The profile shows about 320,000 clones, around 15% of them singletons. The sequenced sample was central memory CD4+ T cells from blood. Every receptor here comes from a young man in good health.

This rearrangement joins TRBV2 to TRBJ2-1; possible D gene TRBD1, 7 bases. Trimming left V 8 bases short and J 7 bases short, with 21 bases between. Germline CDR1 and CDR2: SNHLY and FYNNEI. This CDR3 spans 15 amino acids. The chain's CDR3 is CASSLLEGASNEQFF. In nucleotides, the CDR3 is TGTGCCAGCTCCCTTCTGGAGGGGGCCAGTAATGAGCAGTTCTTC. Drawing the rest from reference TRBV2 and TRBJ2-1, the complete variable domain is EPEVTQTPSHQVTQMGQEVILRCVPISNHLYFYWYRQILGQKVEFLVSFYNNEISEKSEIFDDQFSVERPDGSNFTLKIRSTKLEDSAMYFCASSLLEGASNEQFFGPGTRLTVL.

This clone was counted only a few times. CDR3 residues: CASRGAGGSQETQYF. CDR3 nucleotides: TGTGCCAGCCGCGGGGCGGGGGGGAGCCAAGAGACCCAGTACTTC. This chain joins TRBV7-2 and TRBJ2-5, with TRBD2 identical over 9 bases. The CDR3 extends over 15 amino acids. Looked up from germline, CDR1 is SGHTA and CDR2 is FQGNSA. V lost 8 bases to trimming and J lost 1 base; unmatched junction nucleotides: 8. The whole variable domain, remainder taken from reference TRBV7-2 and TRBJ2-5, is GAGVSQSPSNKVTEKGKDVELRCDPISGHTALYWYRQSLGQGLEFLIYFQGNSAPDKSGLPSDRFSAERTGGSVSTLTIQRTQQEDSAVYLCASRGAGGSQETQYFGPGTRLLVL.

This sequence joins TRBV7-2 and TRBJ2-7; unclear D gene. This CDR3 is 14 amino acids long. The germline CDR1 and CDR2 sequences are SGHTA and FQGNSA. V lost 0 bases and J 3 bases, leaving 9 bases between the germline ends. The CDR3 sequence is CASSLAAQFYEQYF. The DNA of the CDR3 is TGTGCCAGCAGCTTAGCGGCGCAGTTCTACGAGCAGTACTTC.

This clone came up a few times. The V and J genes are TRBV7-9 and TRBJ2-7; D is possibly TRBD1 or TRBD2 (5 bases each). In germline, CDR1 is SEHNR, CDR2 FQNEAQ (reference sequence). The CDR3 totals 12 residues. The V end was cut by 7 bases, the J end by 3 bases, with 10 bases between. The CDR3 nucleotides read TGTGCCAGCAACGGGGCAGGCTACGAGCAGTACTTC. The encoded protein is CASNGAGYEQYF.

The CDR3 is CASSQGQGVGAFF. In DNA form, the CDR3 reads TGCGCCAGCAGCCAAGGGCAGGGAGTAGGGGCTTTCTTT. This chain uses TRBV4-3 with TRBJ1-1, with a weak D call TRBD1 (5 bases). V shed 1 base and J shed 11 bases, with 14 bases lying between them. This CDR3 is 13 amino acids long. Germline-derived CDR1 and CDR2 are LGHNA and YSLEER.

This CDR3 is CASSPDGEAKNIQYF. The DNA for the CDR3 is TGTGCCAGCTCACCAGATGGTGAGGCCAAAAACATTCAGTACTTC. This rearrangement joins TRBV18 to TRBJ2-4; the D is unclear. This CDR3 comprises 15 residues. Germline V gene lookup returns CDR1 KGHSH and CDR2 LQKENI. The ends were cut back, 2 bases at V and 1 base at J, with 9 bases in the middle.

Concerning this clone itself: This sequence may be a read error, since a much larger clone differs from it by one base. The same CDR3 can be traced to other DNA sequences in this sample. The gene calls are TRBV7-9 and TRBJ2-3, with D perhaps being TRBD1 or TRBD2 (5 bases each). This CDR3 comprises 13 residues. Germline lookup yields CDR1 SEHNR and CDR2 FQNEAQ (reference sequence). CDR3 loop: CASSPGTTDTQYF. The CDR3 DNA reads TGTGCTAGCAGCCCCGGGACCACAGATACGCAGTATTTT. The whole variable domain, remainder taken from reference TRBV7-9 and TRBJ2-3, is DTGVSQNPRHKITKRGQNVTFRCDPISEHNRLYWYRQTLGQGPEFLTYFQNEAQLEKSRLLSDRFSAERPKGSFSTLEIQRTEQGDSAMYLCASSPGTTDTQYFGPGTRLTVL.

This clone was seen only a few times. CDR3 in DNA: TGTGCCAGCAGCTTGGGGAACAATGAGCAGTTCTTC. Translation: CASSLGNNEQFF. The chain has TRBV7-3 and TRBJ2-1; D is unclear. Trimming took off 3 bases at V and 5 bases at J, with 5 bases between the two ends. The CDR3 is 12 amino acids. Germline-derived CDR1 and CDR2 are SGHTA and FQGTGA.

This chain joins TRBV6-1 and TRBJ2-7, with 10 nucleotides matching TRBD1. Germline-derived CDR1 and CDR2 are MNHNS and SASEGT. This CDR3 spans 14 amino acids. With V trimmed by 5 bases and J by 6 bases, 7 bases remained unmatched. The chain's CDR3 is CASSHRDRGFEQYF. For the CDR3, the DNA is TGTGCCAGCAGTCACCGGGACAGGGGATTCGAGCAGTACTTC.

This clone was seen only a few times. As DNA, the CDR3 is TGTGCCAGCAGCGTTACGACAGGGGTCGGAGCTTTCTTT. Its protein is CASSVTTGVGAFF. The chain employs TRBV2 and TRBJ1-1, with TRBD1 identical over 8 bases. Germline V gene data show CDR1 as SNHLY and CDR2 as FYNNEI. CDR3 length equals 13 residues. V lost 6 bases to trimming and J lost 10 bases; unmatched junction nucleotides: 10. Full variable domain (outside the CDR3, taken from reference TRBV2 and TRBJ1-1): EPEVTQTPSHQVTQMGQEVILRCVPISNHLYFYWYRQILGQKVEFLVSFYNNEISEKSEIFDDQFSVERPDGSNFTLKIRSTKLEDSAMYFCASSVTTGVGAFFGQGTRLTVV.

This clone was observed a few times. The genes are TRBV14 and TRBJ2-5; tentative D call: TRBD1 (5 bases). Trimming stripped 4 bases from V and 5 bases from J, with 17 bases between. The CDR3 consists of 15 residues. Germline assignment: CDR1 SGHDN and CDR2 FVKESK. CDR3: CASSPIQGGWETQYF. In nucleotides, the CDR3 is TGTGCCAGCAGCCCCATTCAGGGCGGTTGGGAGACCCAGTACTTC.

The chain is built from TRBV27 and TRBJ1-1; 10 nucleotides agree with TRBD1. From germline, CDR1 is MNHEY and CDR2 SMNVEV (reference sequence). Trimming removed 4 bases from V and 11 bases from J; junction bases left unmatched: 10. The CDR3 totals 14 residues. CDR3 sequence (DNA): TGTGCCAGCAGTTCGACAGGGGGCGCTTTGCGGGCTTTCTTT. Translating gives CASSSTGGALRAFF.

The chain combines TRBV4-3 with TRBJ1-2, with D hard to call. CDR1 and CDR2 (germline): LGHNA, YSLEER. Trimming took 3 bases from V and 5 from J, leaving 7 bases between them. The CDR3 is 12 residues long. This chain's CDR3 is CASSHREYGYTF. CDR3 in DNA: TGCGCCAGCAGCCATCGGGAGTATGGCTACACCTTC.

The V gene is TRBV18, the J gene TRBJ2-6; D is uncertain. Per germline, CDR1 KGHSH and CDR2 LQKENI. V gave up 4 bases and J gave up 0 bases, with 13 bases separating them. CDR3 length equals 17 residues. The CDR3 nucleotides read TGTGCCAGCTCACGCGTTGTATTGGACTCTGGGGCCAACGTCCTGACTTTC. This encodes CASSRVVLDSGANVLTF.

Only a few counts were recorded for this clone. The chain carries TRBV19 and TRBJ1-1; unclear D gene. This CDR3 contains 12 residues. CDR1 is LNHDA and CDR2 is SQIVND in the germline V gene (reference sequence). V was trimmed by 2 bases and J by 4 bases, leaving 5 bases between them. The DNA of the CDR3 is TGTGCCAGTAGTATAATGAGCACTGAAGCTTTCTTT. Translation gives CASSIMSTEAFF.

J is TRBJ1-5 and V is TRBV12-5; TRBD1 agrees at 7 bases. This CDR3 is 18 amino acids long. The germline gives CDR1 LGHNT, CDR2 FRNRAP. Losses at the gene ends were 3 bases for V and 3 bases for J; bases not matched to a gene: 14. The CDR3 loop is CASGFAIPRQGHNQPQHF. The CDR3 bases are TGTGCTAGTGGTTTTGCGATTCCTCGACAGGGCCACAATCAGCCCCAGCATTTT.

V and J are TRBV21-1 and TRBJ2-1. TRBV21-1 corresponds to a pseudogene. The CDR3 has 12 amino acids. The CDR3 bases are TGTGCCAGCAGCGGGAAGTCCAATGAGCAGTTCTTC. Translation: CASSGKSNEQFF.

The table lists this clone with a few counts. The CDR3 DNA follows: TGTGCCAGCAGCCTAGGTCAACCCCAGTACTTC. It is translated as CASSLGQPQYF. V and J are TRBV7-7 and TRBJ2-5, with D unclear. This CDR3 is built from 11 residues. Trimming shortened V by 5 bases and J by 9 bases, and 10 bases separated the two germline ends. CDR1 and CDR2 from the germline V gene are SSHAT and FNYEAQ (reference sequence).

This clone was seen a handful of times. As DNA, the CDR3 is TGTGCCAGCAGTTTTCCTGGACCGATGGAGCTGTTTTTT. Its protein is CASSFPGPMELFF. The V call is TRBV6-6, the J call TRBJ2-2; unclear D gene. Looked up from germline, CDR1 is MNHNY and CDR2 is SVGAGI (reference sequence). The CDR3 loop spans 13 amino acids. V lost 4 bases, J lost 10 bases, and 13 bases lay in between.

This clone has more than one count but fewer than ten. CDR3 sequence (DNA): TGCAGCGTTAAGATAGCGGGGGGGCTCGACGAGCAGTACTTC. Protein sequence: CSVKIAGGLDEQYF. The V and J genes are TRBV29-1 and TRBJ2-7, with 11 bases matching TRBD2. V was clipped by 5 bases and J by 5 bases; unmatched bases: 8. Per the germline V gene, CDR1 is SQVTM and CDR2 is ANQGSEA. There are 14 residues in the CDR3.

V and J are TRBV6-6 and TRBJ2-1; TRBD2 aligns across 11 bases. V was clipped by 6 bases and J by 6 bases; unmatched bases: 10. The germline V gene has CDR1 MNHNY and CDR2 SVGAGI (reference sequence). The CDR3 sequence is 16 residues long. CDR3 loop: CASRFRLAGSSNEQFF. CDR3 sequence (DNA): TGTGCCAGCAGATTCCGACTAGCGGGATCAAGCAATGAGCAGTTCTTC.

Many counts were recorded for this clone. V usage is TRBV29-1 and J usage is TRBJ2-7, with TRBD1 matching over 9 bases. Germline CDR1 and CDR2: SQVTM and ANQGSEA. The CDR3 extends over 12 amino acids. V dropped 7 bases and J dropped 5; count of bases not matched to a gene: 6. The CDR3 DNA follows: TGCAGCGCCGGACAGGGGCAGCACGAGCAGTACTTC. The encoded protein is CSAGQGQHEQYF.

In its sample, this clone was seen a few times. The CDR3 is CASSLQGGQPQHF. The CDR3 DNA reads TGTGCCAGCTCACTACAGGGAGGTCAGCCCCAGCATTTT. V gene TRBV18 combines with J gene TRBJ1-5; a weak D match, TRBD1 (6 bases). The CDR3 contains 13 residues. Trimming stripped 4 bases from V and 6 bases from J, with 10 bases between. Germline V lookup: CDR1 KGHSH, CDR2 LQKENI.